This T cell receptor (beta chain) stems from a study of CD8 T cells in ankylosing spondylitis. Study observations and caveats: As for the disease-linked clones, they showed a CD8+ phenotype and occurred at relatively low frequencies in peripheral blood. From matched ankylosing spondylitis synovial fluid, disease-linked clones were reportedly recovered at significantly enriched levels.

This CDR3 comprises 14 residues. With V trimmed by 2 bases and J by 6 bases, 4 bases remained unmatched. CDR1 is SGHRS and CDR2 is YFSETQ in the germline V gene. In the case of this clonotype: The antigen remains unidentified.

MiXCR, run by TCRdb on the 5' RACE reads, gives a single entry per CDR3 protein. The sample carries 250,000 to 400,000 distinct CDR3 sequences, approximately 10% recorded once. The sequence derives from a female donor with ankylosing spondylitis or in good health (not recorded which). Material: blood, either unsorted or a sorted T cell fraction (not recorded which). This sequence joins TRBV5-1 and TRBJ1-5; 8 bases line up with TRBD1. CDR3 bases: TGCGCCAGCAGCTTAGACAGGGGTAGTCAGCCCCAGCATTTT. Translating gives CASSLDRGSQPQHF.